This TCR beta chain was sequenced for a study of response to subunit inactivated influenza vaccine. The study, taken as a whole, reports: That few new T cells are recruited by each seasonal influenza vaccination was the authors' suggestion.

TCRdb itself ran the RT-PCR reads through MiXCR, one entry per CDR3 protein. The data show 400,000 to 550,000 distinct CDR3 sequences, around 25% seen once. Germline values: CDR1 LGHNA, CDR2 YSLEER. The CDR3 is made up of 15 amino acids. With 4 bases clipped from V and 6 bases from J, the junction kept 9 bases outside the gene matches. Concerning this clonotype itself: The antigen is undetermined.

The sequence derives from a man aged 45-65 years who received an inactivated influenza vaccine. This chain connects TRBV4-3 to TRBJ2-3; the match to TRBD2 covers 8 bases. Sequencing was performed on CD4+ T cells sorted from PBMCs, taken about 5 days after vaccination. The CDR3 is CASSPIAGWGDTQYF. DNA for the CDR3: TGCGCCAGCAGCCCCATAGCGGGGTGGGGGGATACGCAGTATTTT.